The T cell receptor (beta chain) under discussion was sequenced for a study of HIV-infected children after antiretroviral therapy interruption. On the study more broadly: Weeks 0, 12, interruption end (24 or 48), and about 3 years post-study gave interruption-arm samples.

The treatment: PENTA 11 planned treatment interruption arm or continuous ART arm. Participants had taken at least three-drug ART for at least 24 weeks. Cryopreserved PBMC samples required at least 5 million viable cells. Unique molecular identifiers were included in an RNA-based 3' RACE TCR library. TCRdb independently ran MiXCR on the 3' RACE reads; one entry per CDR3 protein. The sample yields more than 85,000 distinct CDR3 sequences, roughly 6.7% seen once. This clonotype was seen many times. The CDR3 loop spans 13 amino acids. J was trimmed by 5 bases and V by 6 bases; bases with no gene match: 5. Germline V gives CDR1 DFQATT, CDR2 SNEGSKA (reference sequence).

Specimen: CD45RA+ CD4+ T cells from PBMCs, pooled from several time points, collected from a donor given antiretroviral therapy, either interrupted or continuous. The subset: naive CD4+ CD45RA+ CD45RO- T cells. This receptor was obtained from a pool of human donors with HIV. V gene TRBV20-1 combines with J gene TRBJ2-1; 9 bases are shared with TRBD2. Here the CDR3 DNA reads TGCAGTGCCCTAGCGGGGATTGACAATGAGCAGTTCTTC. It encodes CSALAGIDNEQFF.